These 8 T cell receptor beta chains were all obtained from the same sample, sequenced in a study of CD8 T cells in Susac syndrome. Reverse transcription used roughly 0.45 to 1 ug RNA and random hexamers. Each CDR3 protein is one row after TCRdb ran MiXCR on the immunoSEQ multiplex PCR reads. The data hold hundreds of thousands of distinct CDR3 sequences, with 75% to 90% observed a single time. The source material was CD8+ T cells from PBMCs. These receptors were taken from a human donor with multiple sclerosis.

The rearrangement joins TRBV6-2 or TRBV6-3 to TRBJ1-1, with 7 bases that match TRBD1. This CDR3 contains 14 residues. Trimming took 1 base from V and 2 from J; bases not matched to a gene: 1. Germline CDR1 MNHEY, CDR2 SVGEGT. CDR3 coding DNA: TGTGCCAGCAGTTACTGGACAGGAAACACTGAAGCTTTCTTT. Translation: CASSYWTGNTEAFF.

In nucleotides, the CDR3 is TGTGCCAGCAGTTTATTTGGCGCTGGGGCCAACGTCCTGACTTTC. The encoded protein is CASSLFGAGANVLTF. The genes are TRBV28 and TRBJ2-6; D is uncertain. V lost 1 base and J 2 bases, leaving 6 bases between the germline ends. Germline-derived CDR1 and CDR2 are MDHEN and SYDVKM. The CDR3 extends over 15 amino acids.

This rearrangement joins TRBV29-1 to TRBJ1-2; 8 nucleotides align to TRBD1. After removal of 6 bases from V and 8 bases from J, the junction contained 5 bases not matched to a gene. The CDR3 is 11 amino acids. CDR1 SQVTM and CDR2 ANQGSEA come from the germline V gene. DNA for the CDR3: TGCAGCGTCGTACAGGGGGAAGGCTACACCTTC. Its translation: CSVVQGEGYTF.

This clonotype has just a few counts. The V gene is TRBV5-1, the J gene TRBJ2-7; tentative D call: TRBD1 (6 bases). Trimming pared 4 bases from V and 5 bases from J, leaving 16 bases between. CDR3 size: 14 residues. The germline V gene encodes CDR1 SGHRS and CDR2 YFSETQ. CDR3 nucleotides: TGCGCCAGCAGCCCCCGGACAGTATTTGACGAGCAGTACTTC. It specifies CASSPRTVFDEQYF.

This chain joins TRBV20-1 and TRBJ2-3; D not resolved. CDR1 is DFQATT, CDR2 SNEGSKA, per germline (reference sequence). The CDR3 has 10 residues. The CDR3 is CSDGTDTQYF. The CDR3 DNA reads TGCAGCGACGGGACAGATACGCAGTATTTT.

V and J are TRBV5-1 and TRBJ1-1; 7 nucleotides agree with TRBD1. V lost 1 base to trimming and J lost 8 bases; unmatched junction nucleotides: 14. The CDR3 runs to 16 residues. Germline V gene data show CDR1 as SGHRS and CDR2 as YFSETQ. Here the CDR3 reads CASSLTLRDRGTEAFF. CDR3 DNA: TGCGCCAGCAGCTTGACCCTTCGGGACAGAGGTACCGAAGCTTTCTTT. Based on the CDR3 plus reference TRBV5-1 and TRBJ1-1, the full variable domain is KAGVTQTPRYLIKTRGQQVTLSCSPISGHRSVSWYQQTPGQGLQFLFEYFSETQRNKGNFPGRFSGRQFSNSRSEMNVSTLELGDSALYLCASSLTLRDRGTEAFFGQGTRLTVV.

This clonotype appeared once. The V and J genes are TRBV28 and TRBJ2-7; tentatively, D is TRBD1 (5 bases). V shed 3 bases and J shed 6 bases, with 15 bases lying between them. The CDR3 is made up of 14 amino acids. The germline CDR1 and CDR2 sequences are MDHEN and SYDVKM. CDR3 loop: CASSFGAGMGEQYF. The CDR3 region has the DNA TGTGCCAGCAGTTTTGGGGCCGGCATGGGCGAGCAGTACTTC.

This chain connects TRBV15 to TRBJ2-7, with TRBD2 matching over 13 bases. The ends lost 6 bases at V and 5 bases at J; junction bases unmatched: 7. CDR3 length equals 15 residues. The germline V gene has CDR1 LNHNV and CDR2 YYDKDF (reference sequence). The CDR3, as DNA: TGTGCCACCAGTCCCGGGACTAGCGGGACCGACGAGCAGTACTTC. Amino acids: CATSPGTSGTDEQYF. The whole variable domain, filled in from reference TRBV15 and TRBJ2-7, reads DAMVIQNPRYQVTQFGKPVTLSCSQTLNHNVMYWYQQKSSQAPKLLFHYYDKDFNNEADTPDNFQSRRPNTSFCFLDIRSPGLGDTAMYLCATSPGTSGTDEQYFGPGTRLTVT.